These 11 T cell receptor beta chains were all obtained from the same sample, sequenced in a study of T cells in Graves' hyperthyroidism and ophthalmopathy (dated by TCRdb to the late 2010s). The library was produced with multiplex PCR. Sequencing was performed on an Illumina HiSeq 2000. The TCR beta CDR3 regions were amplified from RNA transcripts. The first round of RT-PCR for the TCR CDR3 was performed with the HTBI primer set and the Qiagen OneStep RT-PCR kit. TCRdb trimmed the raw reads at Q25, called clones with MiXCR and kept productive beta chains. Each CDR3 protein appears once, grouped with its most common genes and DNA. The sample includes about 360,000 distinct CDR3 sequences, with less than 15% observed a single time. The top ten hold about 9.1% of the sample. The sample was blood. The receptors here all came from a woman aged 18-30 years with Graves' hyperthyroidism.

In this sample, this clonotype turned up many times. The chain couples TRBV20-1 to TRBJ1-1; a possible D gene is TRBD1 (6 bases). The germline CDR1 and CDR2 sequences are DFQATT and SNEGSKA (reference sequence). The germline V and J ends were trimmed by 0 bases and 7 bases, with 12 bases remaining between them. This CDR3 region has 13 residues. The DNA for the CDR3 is TGCAGTGCTAGAGACCCTACAGGGTTTGAAGCTTTCTTT. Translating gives CSARDPTGFEAFF.

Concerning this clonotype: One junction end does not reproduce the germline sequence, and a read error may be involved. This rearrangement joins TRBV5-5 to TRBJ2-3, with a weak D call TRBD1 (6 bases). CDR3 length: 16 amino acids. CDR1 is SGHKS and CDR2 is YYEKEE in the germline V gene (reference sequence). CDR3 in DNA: TGTGCCAGCAGCTTGGGGGCTCCCGGGGACACAGATACGCGGTATTTT. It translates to CASSLGAPGDTDTRYF.

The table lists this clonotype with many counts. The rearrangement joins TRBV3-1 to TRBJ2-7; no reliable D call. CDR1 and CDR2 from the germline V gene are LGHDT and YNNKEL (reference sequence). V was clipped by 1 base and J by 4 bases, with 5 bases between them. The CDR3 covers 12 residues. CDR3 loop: CASSQGGYEQYF. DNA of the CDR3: TGTGCCAGCAGCCAAGGAGGATACGAGCAGTACTTC.

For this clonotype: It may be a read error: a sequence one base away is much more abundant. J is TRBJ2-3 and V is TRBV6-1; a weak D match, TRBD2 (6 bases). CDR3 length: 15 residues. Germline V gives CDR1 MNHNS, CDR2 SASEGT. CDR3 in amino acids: CASSTGTGETETQYF. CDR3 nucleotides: TGTGCCAGCAGCACCGGGACTGGAGAGACAGAGACGCAGTATTTT.

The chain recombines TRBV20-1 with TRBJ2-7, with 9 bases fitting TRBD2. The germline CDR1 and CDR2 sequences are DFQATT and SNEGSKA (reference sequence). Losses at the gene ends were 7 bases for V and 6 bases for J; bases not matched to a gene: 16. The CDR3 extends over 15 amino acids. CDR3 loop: CSVRGAGGSLGEQYF. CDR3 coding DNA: TGCAGTGTTCGGGGGGCGGGGGGGTCCCTCGGCGAGCAGTACTTC.

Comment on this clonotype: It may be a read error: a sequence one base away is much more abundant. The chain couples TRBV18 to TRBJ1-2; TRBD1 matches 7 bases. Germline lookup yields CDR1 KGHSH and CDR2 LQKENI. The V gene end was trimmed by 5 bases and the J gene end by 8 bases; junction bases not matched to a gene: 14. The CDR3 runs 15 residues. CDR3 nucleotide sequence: TGTGCCAGCTCATCCTACCCATTATACAGGGGCGGCTACACCTTC. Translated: CASSSYPLYRGGYTF.

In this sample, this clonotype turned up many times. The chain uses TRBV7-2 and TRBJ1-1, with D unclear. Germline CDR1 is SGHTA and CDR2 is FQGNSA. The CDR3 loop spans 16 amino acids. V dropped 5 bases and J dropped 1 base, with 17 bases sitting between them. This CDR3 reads CASSQWKGSPNTEAFF. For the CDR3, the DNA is TGTGCCAGCAGCCAGTGGAAGGGCAGCCCGAACACTGAAGCTTTCTTT.

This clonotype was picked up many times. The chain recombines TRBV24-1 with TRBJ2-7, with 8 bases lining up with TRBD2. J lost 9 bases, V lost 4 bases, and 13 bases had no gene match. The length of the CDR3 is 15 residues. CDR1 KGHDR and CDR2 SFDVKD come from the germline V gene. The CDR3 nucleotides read TGTGCCACCAGTGACCCCACTAGCGGATCCCTGAGGCAGTACTTC. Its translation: CATSDPTSGSLRQYF.

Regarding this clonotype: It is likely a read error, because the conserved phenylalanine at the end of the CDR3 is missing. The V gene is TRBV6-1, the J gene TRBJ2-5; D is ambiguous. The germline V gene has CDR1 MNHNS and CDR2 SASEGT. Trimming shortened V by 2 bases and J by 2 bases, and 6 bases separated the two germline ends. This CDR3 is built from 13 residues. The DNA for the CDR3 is TGTGCCAGCAGTGAACTACAGCAAGAGACCCAGTACGTC. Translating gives CASSELQQETQYV.

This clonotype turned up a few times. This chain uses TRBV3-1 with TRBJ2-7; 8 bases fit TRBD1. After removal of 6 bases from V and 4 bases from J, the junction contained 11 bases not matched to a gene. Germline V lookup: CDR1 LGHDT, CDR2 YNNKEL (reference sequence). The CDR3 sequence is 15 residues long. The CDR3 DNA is TGTGCCAGCAGACCCGGCTGGACAGGGCCTTACGAGCAGTACTTC. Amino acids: CASRPGWTGPYEQYF.

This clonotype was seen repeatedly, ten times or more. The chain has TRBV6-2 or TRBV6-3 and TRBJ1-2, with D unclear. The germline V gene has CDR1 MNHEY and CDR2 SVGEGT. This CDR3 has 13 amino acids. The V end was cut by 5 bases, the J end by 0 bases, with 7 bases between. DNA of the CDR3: TGTGCCAGCAGTAACACCGCTAACTATGGCTACACCTTC. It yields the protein CASSNTANYGYTF.